This section outlines one T cell receptor (beta chain) sequence together with its context. Its specific antigen is unknown. No base quality values were provided; no much bigger clone lies one nucleotide off. The receptor library was made with the immunoSEQ multiplex PCR assay. For the multiplex PCR, a mixture combining 60 forward primers for TCR Vbeta segments and 13 reverse primers for TCR Jbeta segments was used. A multiplex PCR assay on genomic DNA amplified the CDR3 region of rearranged TCR beta genes. The Illumina HiSeq System was used to sequence the amplified TCR beta libraries as 87-base-pair reads. Concerning the study's data processing: Across the roughly 600 repertoires, a later analysis counted around 80 million unique TCR beta chains, roughly 11 million of which were shared by at least two donors. Raw reads were error-corrected and collapsed into unique sequences by a nearest-neighbor algorithm in which closely related sequences were merged to remove PCR and sequencing errors. V, D and J gene segments were assigned by aligning CDR3 sequences to IMGT reference sequences. For a sequence to be retained, at least a six-nucleotide match to both a V gene segment and a J gene segment was required. Rearrangements were called productive when the CDR3 lacked stop codons and stayed in frame with V and J; all others were non-productive. Following IMGT convention, CDR3 was defined as the stretch from the second conserved V-encoded cysteine to the conserved J-encoded phenylalanine. In an earlier analysis of just under 600 of the donors, sequences lacking an unambiguous match to a single V gene segment were excluded. An earlier analysis of 587 of the donors called V segments functional above 56.7% productive rearrangements and segregating when the between-donor standard deviation exceeded 5%. A statistical classification framework was developed to diagnose cytomegalovirus status using the catalog of TCR beta chain sequences. In a later analysis, TCR nucleotide sequences were compared against IMGT/GENE-DB human TR gene sequences so that V and J genes could be assigned. In a later analysis, CDR3 sequences and most-parsimonious VDJ recombination scenarios were assigned using the TCRdist pipeline. A later analysis defined each TCR beta chain by its CDR3 amino acid sequence plus V-gene family, and excluded reads lacking a unique V-gene family. As a way to deal with suspected cross-contamination and a sequencing artifact, a later analysis dropped 500 to 700 nucleotide sequences that were highly shared and had low generation probability. A later analysis calculated a clonal expansion index for each public chain from normalized within-repertoire ranks of inferred template counts. A later analysis computed generation probabilities with a VDJ recombination model fitted to out-of-frame rearrangements, and checked the results against IGoR. A later analysis scored TCR-TCR, TCR-HLA and TCR-CMV co-occurrence with hypergeometric tests, applying a repertoire-size bias correction to TCR pairs. To estimate false discovery rates, a later analysis permuted the HLA or CMV assignments 20 times. A later analysis grouped co-occurring TCRs with DBSCAN, adding TCRdist sequence similarity when clustering within HLA-allele-positive subsets. Repertoires with fewer than 30,000 or more than 120,000 public chains, plus five repertoires with anomalous nucleotide sharing, were excluded from co-occurrence clustering. The table comes from immuneACCESS by way of TCRdb, which keeps in-frame sequences with V and J called. Part of the clones is missing from these tables; in studies checked, under half for an unresolved V gene and the rest for unknown reasons. The V and J calls and clone size were taken over from that table, and D and trimming were inferred from the DNA. The sample has roughly 100,000 clones on record, around 72% of them singletons. 5.6% of the sample rests with the top ten.

This sample is drawn from a study of cytomegalovirus exposure and HLA in healthy donors (dated by TCRdb to about 2017). About the investigation overall: In an earlier analysis of approximately 640 of the donors, 276 Gb of sequence data and approximately 100 million unique TCR beta sequences from about 180 million T cells were reported. Roughly 300 gigabases of sequencing data and around 80 million unique TCR sequences made up an early release that covered approximately 650 HLA-typed donors. The genetic ancestry cluster associated with self-reported Caucasian donors included 81% of the roughly 400 genotyped donors. The study was designed to test whether signatures of past pathogen exposure could be identified by cataloging public T cell receptors. Using immunosequencing, the study profiled T cell repertoires from approximately 700 subjects and related those repertoires to cytomegalovirus serostatus. In addition to the first cohort of 666 subjects, a separate validation cohort of approximately 130 different subjects was used. High-throughput TCR immunosequencing, statistical association of individual TCRs with disease status, and machine learning were combined to predict cytomegalovirus infection status. In a later analysis, previously published TCR beta repertoires from 500 to 750 donors were re-analyzed and high-resolution HLA genotyping was added so that TCR occurrence patterns could be studied. Rather than drawing on any new phenotypic data, the later analysis identified candidate immune exposures from TCR beta sequences and the way those sequences occurred across donors. To decide whether each TCR beta V gene segment behaved as functional or pseudogenic, an earlier analysis of 587 of the donors relied on high-throughput TCR beta sequencing. Donor age, sex, ethnicity and CMV serostatus were collected together with the repertoire data. Genome-wide SNP genotypes for about three fifths of the roughly 670 donors were used in a later genetic analysis, which treated that subset as a discovery cohort. All discovery cohort repertoires had been generated on a single sequencing platform. Class I and class II HLA loci were covered by the typing at four-digit resolution. Typing coverage differed by locus: A, B, C, DRB1 and DQB1 were typed in roughly 629-630 donors, DQA1 in 500 to 550, DPA1 in some 600, and DPB1 in 450 to 480. A handful of DR-DQ haplotypes were treated as single units for association and clustering because of strong linkage in the cohort. Across approximately 400 genotyped donors of the cohort, an average of about 240,000 unique TCR beta nucleotide sequences per donor were sequenced, and 15% to 20% of those sequences were non-productive. Broader findings and caveats from the paper: While some public TCRs were present in many individuals, most TCR sequences turned up only very rarely across donors. Most CMV-associated TCR beta chains appeared to be HLA-restricted in a later analysis, and the HLA associations seemed to be driven largely by CMV exposure. The only immune exposure information available for the cohort was CMV serostatus. A later analysis associated 16,951 TCR beta sequences with specific HLA alleles at a false discovery rate of 0.05. Strong co-occurrence of HLA alleles, especially DR and DQ, made assigning TCR associations to individual alleles difficult. HLA typing was unavailable for some donors at each locus, so association tests used only the typed subset. V-gene and J-gene trimming of TCR beta chains was associated with a missense DCLRE1C variant in a later genetic analysis, and the association was replicated in an independent cohort. Correlated functional status among segregating V segments might reflect linkage disequilibrium, but an unknown experimental factor could not be ruled out. A group of highly shared sequence variants was considered likely to be a technical artifact of the sequencing pipeline. The 87-base-pair reads could not distinguish some IMGT-functional V segments, including TRBV6-2 and TRBV6-3, so those segments were excluded. In a later genetic analysis, fewer N-insertions in productive TCRs were reported among donors in an Asian-associated ancestry cluster than the approximately 710-donor mean. A later analysis found that TCR association rates varied across HLA loci, with DRB1 alleles showing the most associated TCRs and HLA-C alleles the fewest. The earlier analysis of around 600 of the donors excluded approximately 17 rarely observed V segments, including chromosome 9 orphons, because counts were too low. In the study, approximately 150 TCR beta chains were listed as associated with cytomegalovirus. A further reported finding was that TCR beta sequences accurately predicted the HLA-A and HLA-B alleles for most subjects in the first cohort. This cohort had only TCR beta chains sequenced, and the lack of alpha or paired-chain data limited which features could be detected. Compared with equally common non-associated chains, HLA-associated TCR beta chains in a later analysis were more clonally expanded and had lower generation probabilities. A few of the identified cytomegalovirus-associated TCR beta chains were confirmed in vitro to be specific for cytomegalovirus antigens. An earlier analysis of several hundred of the donors showed that most TCR beta V segments appeared in productive rearrangements either about 87% or about 30% of the time, which broadly matched IMGT annotations. A later analysis reported that several top co-occurrence clusters appeared linked to parvovirus B19, influenza, CMV and Epstein-Barr virus. Roughly uniform sequencing depth across donors was assumed in presence/absence analyses, although this assumption may not hold. The classifier was reported to diagnose cytomegalovirus status with high specificity and sensitivity in both the original and validation cohorts. The authors suggested that the approach could potentially be generalized to other disease states and immunological phenotypes.

At the junction V is shortened by 6 bases and J by 5 bases, with 17 bases in between. CDR3 length: 14 amino acids, cysteine to phenylalanine. Only CDR3 DNA is held: 42 bases, read in frame from base 1. CDR1 MDHEN and CDR2 SYDVKM were looked up in the germline V gene. The cohort comprised hundreds of healthy bone marrow donors. All cohort members were sampled while nominally healthy, although unrecorded immune exposures were likely present. The donor tested CMV seronegative and was one of the 352 seronegative cohort members. Each donor provided a peripheral blood sample, and peripheral blood mononuclear cells were used for TCR beta sequencing. The Qiagen DNeasy Blood Extraction Kit was used to extract genomic DNA from the blood cell samples.

Material for sequencing was PBMCs. The chain joins TRBV28 to TRBJ2-7; TRBD2 might be the D gene, on 6 matching bases. The receptor was isolated from a male donor in good health and CMV-seronegative. The CDR3 reads CASRMGGLGDEQYF. The sequenced DNA: TGTGCCAGCAGGATGGGAGGTCTTGGGGACGAGCAGTACTTC. The CDR3 plus the reference TRBV28 and TRBJ2-7 genes for the other parts give the full variable domain: DVKVTQSSRYLVKRTGEKVFLECVQDMDHENMFWYRQDPGLGLRLIYFSYDVKMKEKGDIPEGYSVSREKKERFSLILESASTNQTSMYLCASRMGGLGDEQYFGPGTRLTVT.